This T cell receptor (beta chain) is from a study of cytomegalovirus exposure and HLA in healthy donors. The wider study: An early release of data contained about 85 million unique TCRs, which came from HLA-typed donors.

The CDR3 contains 19 residues. After removal of 4 bases from V and 6 bases from J, the junction contained 15 bases not matched to a gene. Germline CDR1 is SEHNR and CDR2 is FQNEAQ (reference sequence). Amplification used 60 Vbeta primers and 13 Jbeta primers. Sequencing was performed with immunoSEQ multiplex PCR; in TCRdb, only in-frame clones are kept and a portion is missing. The sample lists 150,000 to 200,000 clones; 80% to 90% were seen once. The V call is TRBV7-9, the J call TRBJ2-2; 12 nucleotides align to TRBD2. Material: PBMCs. The sequence was collected from a woman younger than 35 in good health and CMV-seronegative. CDR3 sequence reads: CASSSYPGLAGDSAGELFF. The CDR3 DNA follows: TGTGCCAGCAGCTCATACCCGGGACTAGCGGGTGATTCCGCCGGGGAGCTGTTTTTT.